This TCR beta chain was identified in a study of control samples from healthy donors and cancer patients (TCRdb year 2020). Trimming takes 5 bases off V and 8 bases off J; junction bases not matched to a gene: 10. Inclusive of the bounding cysteine and phenylalanine, the CDR3 is 15 residues long. Only the CDR3 DNA stays, 45 bases, in frame from base 1. CDR1 and CDR2 are read off the germline V gene as MRHNA and SNTAGT. The library was obtained by the immunoSEQ multiplex PCR assay. The table was pulled from immuneACCESS by TCRdb, which kept in-frame rearrangements only. Such tables lose some clones; where checked, under half of the loss comes from unresolved V genes, and the rest has no known cause. For this sample the table gives about 50,000 clones, of which about nine tenths were detected only once. The ten largest clonotypes hold approximately 40% of the sample. In regard to this clone: Its antigen is unknown. Nothing much larger sits one base from this clone, and base qualities are not available.

Sample: PBMCs. The sequence was obtained from a man between 50 and 59 years old with head and neck cancer. The chain uses TRBV6-4 and TRBJ2-1, with 9 junctional bases fitting TRBD2. Read as DNA, the sequence is TGTGCCAGCAGTTTCAAATTAGCGGGAGTGGATGAGCAGTTCTTC. The encoded protein is CASSFKLAGVDEQFF.